This TCR beta chain is from a study of blood T cell repertoires in COVID-19 (dated by TCRdb to 2018 to 2020). About the investigation overall: The collaborator samples originated in the United States, Italy and Spain and spanned the acute and convalescent phases of COVID-19. Sample metadata almost always included a de-identified subject ID, COVID-19 status, age in years and sex. Where HLA class I and class II types were available, the types were taken from metadata supplied by the sample provider, not from assay-based typing. The dataset comprised deeply sampled blood TCRbeta repertoires from subjects exposed to, actively infected with, or recovered from COVID-19. Samples came from the ongoing ImmuneRACE study (first 160 participants) plus 1,254 subjects from 6 global collaborators. The prospective study material was composed of cDNA or gDNA derived from T cells, B-cell-depleted T cells, or PBMCs. The repertoires were made available in a free public database intended to serve as a resource for research on the immune response to SARS-CoV-2.

The germline V gene (reference sequence) provides CDR1 LGHDT and CDR2 YNNKEL. The CDR3, from cysteine to phenylalanine, totals 16 residues. The entry retains the CDR3 DNA only, 48 bases that are in frame from base 1. The junction shows trimming of 1 base on V and 9 bases on J, and the gene matches do not reach 13 bases of it. To note about this clone: Its antigen remains undetermined. Base-call qualities are not available, and no considerably larger clone is one nucleotide away.

What the authors observed across the whole study: Clinical and demographic metadata were provided uncurated, with the amount varying by source and participant.

Each collaborating institution followed its own protocols to collect whole blood in K2EDTA tubes. For TCRbeta analysis, collaborators shipped samples in one of three forms: frozen whole blood, isolated PBMCs, or DNA extracted from either of those sample types. TCRbeta CDR3 regions were amplified from genomic DNA by means of the immunoSEQ Assay, a bias-controlled multiplex PCR. Per the source publication's procedure: Nucleated cell counts per sample were estimated from amplification of reference gene primers within the assay. To quantify the absolute abundance of each unique TCRbeta CDR3 rearrangement, sequence reads were collapsed and filtered. For each sample, productive Simpson clonality was calculated as the square root of Simpson's diversity index over productive rearrangements. TCRdb retrieved this table from immuneACCESS and kept in-frame rearrangements only. Not all clones are present; in checked studies, unresolved V genes account for under half, and no reason is known for the remainder. From that table come the V and J calls and clone size; the DNA was used to work out D and trimming. This sample is represented by tens of thousands of clones; 78% of them were singletons. The ten largest clonotypes hold 10% to 15% of the sample.

The sequence joins TRBV3-1 (or the pseudogene TRBV3-2) to TRBJ2-5, with 8 central nucleotides matching TRBD1. Sequenced: peripheral blood. The receptor's source is a man aged 80 or over with acute or convalescent COVID-19. The CDR3 region: CASSQGGQGANRAQYF. The sequence in DNA is TGTGCCAGCAGCCAAGGTGGACAGGGAGCTAACCGGGCCCAGTACTTC.